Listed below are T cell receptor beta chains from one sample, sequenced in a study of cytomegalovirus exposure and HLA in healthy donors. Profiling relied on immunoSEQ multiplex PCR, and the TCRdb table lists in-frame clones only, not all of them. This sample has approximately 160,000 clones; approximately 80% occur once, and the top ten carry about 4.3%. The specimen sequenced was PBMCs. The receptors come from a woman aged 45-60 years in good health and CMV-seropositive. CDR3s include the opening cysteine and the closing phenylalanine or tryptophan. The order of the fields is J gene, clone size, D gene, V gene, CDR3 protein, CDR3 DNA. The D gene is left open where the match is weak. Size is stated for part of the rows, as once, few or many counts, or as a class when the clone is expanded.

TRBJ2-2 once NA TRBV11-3 CASSFPSAGELFF TGTGCCAGCAGCTTCCCATCGGCCGGGGAGCTGTTTTTT
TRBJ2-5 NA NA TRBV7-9 CASSLYTGQETQYF TGTGCCAGCAGCCTCTACACAGGTCAAGAGACCCAGTACTTC
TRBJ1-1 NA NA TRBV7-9 CASSPSGVGSTEAFF TGTGCCAGCAGCCCCTCAGGGGTGGGGAGCACTGAAGCTTTCTTT
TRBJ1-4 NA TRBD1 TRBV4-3 CASSQNRGTNEKLFF TGCGCCAGCAGCCAAAACAGGGGGACTAATGAAAAACTGTTTTTT
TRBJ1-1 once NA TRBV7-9 CSSSPSGTEAFF TGTTCCAGCAGCCCCTCCGGGACTGAAGCTTTCTTT
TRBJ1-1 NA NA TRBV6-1 CASSETVNTEAFF TGTGCCAGCAGTGAGACAGTTAACACTGAAGCTTTCTTT
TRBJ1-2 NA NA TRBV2 CASTAIRRQNYGYTF TGTGCCAGCACAGCTATAAGGAGACAGAACTATGGCTACACCTTC
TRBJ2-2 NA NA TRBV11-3 CASSSTGQTGELFF TGTGCCAGCAGCTCGACCGGACAAACCGGGGAGCTGTTTTTT
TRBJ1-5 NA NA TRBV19 CASSIAAASNQPQHF TGTGCCAGTAGTATAGCGGCGGCTAGCAATCAGCCCCAGCATTTT
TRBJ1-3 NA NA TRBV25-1 CASSESNGNTIYF TGTGCCAGCAGTGAAAGCAATGGAAACACCATATATTTT
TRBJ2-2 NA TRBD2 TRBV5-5 CASSPILAATGELFF TGTGCCAGCAGCCCGATACTAGCGGCCACCGGGGAGCTGTTTTTT
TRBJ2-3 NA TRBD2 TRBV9 CASSPGGGRRTDTQYF TGTGCCAGCAGCCCGGGGGGAGGGCGGCGTACAGATACGCAGTATTTT
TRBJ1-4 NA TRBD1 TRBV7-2 CASRDRGQSEKLFF TGTGCCAGCAGGGACAGGGGGCAGAGTGAAAAACTGTTTTTT
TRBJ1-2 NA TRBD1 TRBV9 CASSKRDSPYYGYTF TGTGCCAGCAGCAAAAGGGACAGCCCTTACTATGGCTACACCTTC
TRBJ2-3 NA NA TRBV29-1 CSVAKRLAPDTQYF TGCAGCGTTGCAAAGCGCCTAGCCCCGGATACGCAGTATTTT
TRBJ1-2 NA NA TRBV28 CASSLLPQTATYGYTF TGTGCCAGCAGTTTACTCCCTCAGACAGCCACCTATGGCTACACCTTC
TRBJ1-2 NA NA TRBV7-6 CASSFTAGADRYGYTF TGTGCCAGCAGCTTCACAGCAGGGGCTGATCGCTATGGCTACACCTTC
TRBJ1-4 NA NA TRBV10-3 CAISGGSGVATNEKLFF TGTGCCATCAGTGGAGGATCGGGGGTTGCAACTAATGAAAAACTGTTTTTT
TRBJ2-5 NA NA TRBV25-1 CASSLRTDGKTQYF TGTGCCAGCAGTCTTCGGACAGACGGAAAGACCCAGTACTTC
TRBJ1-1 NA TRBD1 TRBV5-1 CASSLAGTGIGNTEAFF TGCGCCAGCAGCTTGGCAGGGACAGGGATAGGGAACACTGAAGCTTTCTTT
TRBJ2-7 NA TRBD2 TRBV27 CASSTGTSEVYEQYF TGTGCCAGCAGTACCGGGACTAGCGAGGTCTACGAGCAGTACTTC
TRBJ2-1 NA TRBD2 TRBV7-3 CASSLGGAPGGYNEQFF TGTGCCAGCAGCTTAGGAGGGGCCCCGGGGGGCTACAATGAGCAGTTCTTC
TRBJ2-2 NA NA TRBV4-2 CASSLVQGGTGELFF TGTGCCAGCAGCCTAGTTCAGGGTGGGACCGGGGAGCTGTTTTTT
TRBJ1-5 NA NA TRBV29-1 CSVRDAGLNQPQHF TGCAGCGTACGCGATGCGGGGTTAAATCAGCCCCAGCATTTT
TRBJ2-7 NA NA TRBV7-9 CASSLKEVNEQYF TGTGCCAGCAGCTTAAAGGAGGTGAACGAGCAGTACTTC
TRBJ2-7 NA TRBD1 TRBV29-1 CSTRRWDRERSPSRNAYEQYF TGCAGCACCCGGCGATGGGACAGGGAACGCAGTCCTTCCAGGAACGCCTACGAGCAGTACTTC
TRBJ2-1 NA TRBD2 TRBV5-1 CASSLVWRGGRWNEQFF TGCGCCAGCAGCTTGGTTTGGCGGGGGGGCCGGTGGAATGAGCAGTTCTTC
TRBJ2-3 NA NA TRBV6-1 CASSNIADTDTQYF TGTGCCAGCAGTAATATAGCGGACACAGATACGCAGTATTTT
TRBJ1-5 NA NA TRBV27 CASSSGANSNQPQHF TGTGCCAGCAGTTCAGGGGCGAATAGCAATCAGCCCCAGCATTTT
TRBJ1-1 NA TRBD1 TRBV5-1 CASSLLPEAGGKAFF TGCGCCAGCAGCTTACTCCCGGAGGCAGGGGGTAAAGCTTTCTTT
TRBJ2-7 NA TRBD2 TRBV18 CASSPSGRAPHEQYF TGTGCCAGCTCCCCCAGCGGGAGGGCGCCCCACGAGCAGTACTTC
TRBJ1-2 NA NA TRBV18 CASSPNDRHYGYTF TGTGCCAGCTCACCAAACGACAGACACTATGGCTACACCTTC
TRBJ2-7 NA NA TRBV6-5 CASTEGGPTYEQYF TGTGCCAGCACAGAGGGAGGACCAACCTACGAGCAGTACTTC